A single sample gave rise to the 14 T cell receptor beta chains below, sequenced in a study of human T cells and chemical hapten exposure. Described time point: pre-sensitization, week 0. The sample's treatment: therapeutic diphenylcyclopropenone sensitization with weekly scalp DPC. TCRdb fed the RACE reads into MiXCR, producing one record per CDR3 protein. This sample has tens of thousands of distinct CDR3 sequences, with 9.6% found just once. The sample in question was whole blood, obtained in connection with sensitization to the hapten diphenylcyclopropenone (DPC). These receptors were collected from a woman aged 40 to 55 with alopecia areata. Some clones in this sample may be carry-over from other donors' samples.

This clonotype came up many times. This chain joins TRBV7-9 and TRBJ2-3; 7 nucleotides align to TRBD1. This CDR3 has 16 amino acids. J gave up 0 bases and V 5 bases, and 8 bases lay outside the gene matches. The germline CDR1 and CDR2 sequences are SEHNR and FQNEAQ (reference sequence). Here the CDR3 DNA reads TGTGCCAGCAGCCCGCGACAGGGATCTAGCACAGATACGCAGTATTTT. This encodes CASSPRQGSSTDTQYF.

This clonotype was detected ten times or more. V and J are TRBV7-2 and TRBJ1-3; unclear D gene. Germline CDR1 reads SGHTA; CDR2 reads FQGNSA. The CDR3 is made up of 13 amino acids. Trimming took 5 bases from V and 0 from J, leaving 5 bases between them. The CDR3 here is CASSTSSGNTIYF. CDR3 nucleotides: TGTGCCAGCAGCACCTCCTCTGGAAACACCATATATTTT.

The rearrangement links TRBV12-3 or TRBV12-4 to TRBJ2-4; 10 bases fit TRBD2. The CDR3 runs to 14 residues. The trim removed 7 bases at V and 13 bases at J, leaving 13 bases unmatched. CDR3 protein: CASTFGIGLADQYF. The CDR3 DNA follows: TGTGCCAGCACTTTCGGGATAGGACTAGCGGACCAGTACTTC.

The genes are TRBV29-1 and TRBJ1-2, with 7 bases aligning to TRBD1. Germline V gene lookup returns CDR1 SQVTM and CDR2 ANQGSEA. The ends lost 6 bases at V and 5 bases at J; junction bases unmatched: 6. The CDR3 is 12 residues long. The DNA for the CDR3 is TGCAGCGTGATGACAGGGACTTATGGCTACACCTTC. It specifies CSVMTGTYGYTF.

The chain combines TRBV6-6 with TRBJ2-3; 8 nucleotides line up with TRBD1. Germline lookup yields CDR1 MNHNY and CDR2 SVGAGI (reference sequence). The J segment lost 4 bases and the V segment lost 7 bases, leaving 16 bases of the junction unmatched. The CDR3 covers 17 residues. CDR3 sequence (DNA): TGTGCCAGCACCATACCCCGGACAGGGAAAGTTGCAGATACGCAGTATTTT. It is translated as CASTIPRTGKVADTQYF.

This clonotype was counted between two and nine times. The CDR3 nucleotides read TGTGCCAGCAGCCTTAGGACCCTACAGGGATCACGGCTGTTTTTT. It translates to CASSLRTLQGSRLFF. The V and J genes are TRBV7-2 and TRBJ2-2; a possible D gene is TRBD1 (6 bases). Trimming cost V 5 bases and J 13 bases, with 23 bases left between them. Germline CDR1 SGHTA, CDR2 FQGNSA. The CDR3 has 15 residues.

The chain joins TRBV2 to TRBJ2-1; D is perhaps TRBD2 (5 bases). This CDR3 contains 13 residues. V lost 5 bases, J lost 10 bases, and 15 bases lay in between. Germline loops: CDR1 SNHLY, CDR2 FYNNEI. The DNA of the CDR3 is TGTGCCAGCAGTTATCGGGGTCCTGGGGAGCAGTTCTTC. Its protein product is CASSYRGPGEQFF.

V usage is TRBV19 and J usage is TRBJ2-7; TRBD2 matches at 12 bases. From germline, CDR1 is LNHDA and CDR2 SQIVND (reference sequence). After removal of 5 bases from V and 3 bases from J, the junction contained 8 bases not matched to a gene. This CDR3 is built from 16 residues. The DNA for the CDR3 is TGTGCCAGTAGTCCCCGACTAGCGGGGGTTAACTACGAGCAGTACTTC. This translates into CASSPRLAGVNYEQYF. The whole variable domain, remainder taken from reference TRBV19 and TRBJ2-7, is DGGITQSPKYLFRKEGQNVTLSCEQNLNHDAMYWYRQDPGQGLRLIYYSQIVNDFQKGDIAEGYSVSREKKESFPLTVTSAQKNPTAFYLCASSPRLAGVNYEQYFGPGTRLTVT.

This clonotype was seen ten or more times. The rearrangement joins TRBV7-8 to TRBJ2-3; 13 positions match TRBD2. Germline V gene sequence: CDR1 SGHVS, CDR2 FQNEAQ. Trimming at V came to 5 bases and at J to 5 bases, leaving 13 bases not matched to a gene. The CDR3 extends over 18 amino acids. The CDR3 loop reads CASSPGLAGADVVDTQYF. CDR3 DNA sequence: TGTGCCAGCAGCCCAGGACTAGCGGGGGCAGACGTCGTAGATACGCAGTATTTT. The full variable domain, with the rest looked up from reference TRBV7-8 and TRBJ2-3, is GAGVSQSPRYKVAKRGQDVALRCDPISGHVSLFWYQQALGQGPEFLTYFQNEAQLDKSGLPSDRFFAERPEGSVSTLKIQRTQQEDSAVYLCASSPGLAGADVVDTQYFGPGTRLTVL.

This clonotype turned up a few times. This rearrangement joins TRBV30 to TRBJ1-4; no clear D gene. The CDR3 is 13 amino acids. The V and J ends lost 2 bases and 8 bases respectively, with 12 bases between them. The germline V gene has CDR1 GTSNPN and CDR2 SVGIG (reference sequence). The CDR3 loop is CAWSPIGAEKLFF. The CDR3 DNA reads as TGTGCCTGGAGTCCCATCGGCGCAGAAAAACTGTTTTTT.

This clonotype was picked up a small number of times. In nucleotides, the CDR3 is TGTGCCAGCAGTTTAACGGGACAGCTCTACGAGCAGTACTTC. Protein: CASSLTGQLYEQYF. The chain uses TRBV27 and TRBJ2-7, with TRBD1 matching 7 bases. The junction had 4 bases not matched to a gene; V was cut back by 2 bases and J by 3 bases. CDR1 and CDR2 from the germline V gene are MNHEY and SMNVEV (reference sequence). The CDR3 loop spans 14 amino acids.

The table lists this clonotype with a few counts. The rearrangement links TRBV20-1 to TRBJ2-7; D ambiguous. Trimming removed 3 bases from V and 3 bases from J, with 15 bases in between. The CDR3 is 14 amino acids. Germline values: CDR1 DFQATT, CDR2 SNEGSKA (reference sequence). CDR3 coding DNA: TGCAGTGCTAGCCTCCCGACCACCCGCTACGAGCAGTACTTC. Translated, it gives CSASLPTTRYEQYF.

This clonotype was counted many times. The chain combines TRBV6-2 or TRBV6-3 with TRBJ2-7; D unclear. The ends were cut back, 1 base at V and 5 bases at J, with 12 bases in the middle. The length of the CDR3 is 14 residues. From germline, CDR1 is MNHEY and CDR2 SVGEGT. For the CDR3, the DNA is TGTGCCAGCAGTTACTTGGCTAGTCTCGACGAGCAGTACTTC. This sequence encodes CASSYLASLDEQYF.

The CDR3 loop reads CSAGSEVYGYTF. CDR3 coding DNA: TGCAGCGCGGGATCAGAGGTCTATGGCTACACCTTC. This chain links TRBV29-1 with TRBJ1-2; D uncertain. V was shortened by 7 bases and J by 4 bases, with 13 bases between the two germline ends. Germline V CDR1 and CDR2: SQVTM, ANQGSEA. This CDR3 spans 12 amino acids. Together with reference TRBV29-1 and TRBJ1-2, the CDR3 gives the full variable domain: SAVISQKPSRDICQRGTSLTIQCQVDSQVTMMFWYRQQPGQSLTLIATANQGSEATYESGFVIDKFPISRPNLTFSTLTVSNMSPEDSSIYLCSAGSEVYGYTFGSGTRLTVV.